This TCR beta chain was retrieved from a study of CD8 T cells in Susac syndrome. Whole-study context: The sequenced Susac syndrome patients included about six who had clinically active disease and 8 or 9 who were in remission.

Sequencing of TCR beta drew on CD8+ and CD4+ T cells from blood. On this clonotype itself: Its antigen is unidentified.

Study-wide results and caveats: Within Susac syndrome CD4+ T cell repertoires, clonal expansion was not evident.

RNA, at about 0.45 to 1 ug, was reverse transcribed with random hexamers. TCR beta CDR3 was amplified by immunoSEQ multiplex PCR. This amplification extended across 54 Vbeta and 13 Jbeta segments. TCRdb re-derived calls from the immunoSEQ multiplex PCR reads in MiXCR, one entry per CDR3 protein. Of tens of thousands of distinct CDR3 sequences listed, roughly 94% are singletons. The CDR3 is 13 amino acids. Trimming cost V 5 bases and J 2 bases; bases outside gene matches: 3. The germline CDR1 and CDR2 sequences are SGHAT and FQNNGV. Material: CD4+ T cells from PBMCs. This receptor was taken from a human donor with Susac syndrome. J is TRBJ2-7 and V is TRBV11-2, with 7 bases fitting TRBD2. CDR3 DNA: TGTGCCAGCAGCCGCGGGGGAGCCTACGAGCAGTACTTC. Its translation is CASSRGGAYEQYF.